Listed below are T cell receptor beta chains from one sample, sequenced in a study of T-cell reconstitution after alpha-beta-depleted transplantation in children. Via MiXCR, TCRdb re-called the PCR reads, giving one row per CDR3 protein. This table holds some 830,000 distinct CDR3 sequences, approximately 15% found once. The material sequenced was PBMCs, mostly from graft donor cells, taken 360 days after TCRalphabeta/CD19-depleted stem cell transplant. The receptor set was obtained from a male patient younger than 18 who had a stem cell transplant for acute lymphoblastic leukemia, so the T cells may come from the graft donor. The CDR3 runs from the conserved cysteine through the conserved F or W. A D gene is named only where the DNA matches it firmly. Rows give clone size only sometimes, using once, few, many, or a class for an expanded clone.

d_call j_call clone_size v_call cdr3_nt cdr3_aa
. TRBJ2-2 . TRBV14 TGTGCCAGCAGCCAAGTTGAGCGGGCCGGGGAGCTGTTTTTT CASSQVERAGELFF
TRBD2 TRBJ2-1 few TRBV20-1 TGCAGTGCTAGAGATCTCGGGAGCGGGAGTATAAATGAGCAGTTCTTC CSARDLGSGSINEQFF
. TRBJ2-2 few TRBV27 TGTGCCAGCAGTTTATTGGGGGGACCAAGAACCGGGGAGCTGTTTTTT CASSLLGGPRTGELFF
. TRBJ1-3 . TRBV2 TGTGCCATCATAGAGGGAAACACCATATATTTT CAIIEGNTIYF
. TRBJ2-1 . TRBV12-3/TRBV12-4 TGTGCCAGCAAAAAGAGGGACACACCATACAATGAGCAGTTCTTC CASKKRDTPYNEQFF
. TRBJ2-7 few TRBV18 TGTGCCAGCTCAATTACTGTTTCCTACGAGCAGTACTTC CASSITVSYEQYF
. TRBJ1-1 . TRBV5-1 TGCGCCAGCAGCTTGGGGTCGCGACGGCTGAACACTGAAGCTTTCTTT CASSLGSRRLNTEAFF
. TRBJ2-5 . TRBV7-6 TGTGCCAGCAGCCCAATTTCTGACCCGGTCGCGTTC CASSPISDPVAF
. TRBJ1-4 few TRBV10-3 TGTGCCATCAGTGAGGTTGGGGGTAATGAAAAACTGTTTTTT CAISEVGGNEKLFF
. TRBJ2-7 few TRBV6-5 TGTGCCAGCAGTTACGGGGAAGAACTTTCCTACGAGCAGTACTTC CASSYGEELSYEQYF
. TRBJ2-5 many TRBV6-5 TGTGCCAGCAGTTACTCCCCAGGGGAAGAGACCCAGTACTTC CASSYSPGEETQYF
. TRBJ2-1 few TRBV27 TGTGCCAGCAGTTACGACTACCCCTCTCTAAGATACAATGAGCAGTTCTTC CASSYDYPSLRYNEQFF
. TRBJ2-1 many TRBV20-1 TGCAGTGCTAGAGTTTTATCAGAACCCTCATCCTTC CSARVLSEPSSF
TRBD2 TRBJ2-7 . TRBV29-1 TGCAGCGTCCCTGCGGGAGGGCCGGACGAGCAGTACTTC CSVPAGGPDEQYF
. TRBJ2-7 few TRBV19 TGTGCCAGTGCCAGAGGGTCCAGCTCCTACGAGCAGTACTTC CASARGSSSYEQYF
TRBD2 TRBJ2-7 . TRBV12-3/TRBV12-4 TGTGCCAGCAGTCATAGCGGGAGGAACTCCTACGAGCAGTACTTC CASSHSGRNSYEQYF
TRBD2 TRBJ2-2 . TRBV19 TGTGCCAGTAGACCTAGCGGGAGGGGGATCGGGGAGCTGTTTTTT CASRPSGRGIGELFF
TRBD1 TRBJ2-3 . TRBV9 TGTGCCAGCAGCACCGGGACAGTTAGCACAGATACGCAGTATTTT CASSTGTVSTDTQYF
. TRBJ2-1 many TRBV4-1 TGCGCCAGCAGCCACGTTAGGTCCTACAATGAGCATTTCTTC CASSHVRSYNEHFF
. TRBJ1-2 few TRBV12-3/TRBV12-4 TGTGCCAGCAGTTCCCTCGGGGGGATTCTGTACTATGGCTACACCTTC CASSSLGGILYYGYTF
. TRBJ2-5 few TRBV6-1 TGTGCCAGCAGTGCCCGACTGGCGGGAACGGTGGAGACCCAGTACTTC CASSARLAGTVETQYF
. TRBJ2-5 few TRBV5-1 TGCGCCAGCAGCTTGAGGCAGGGGATGGACCAGTACTTC CASSLRQGMDQYF
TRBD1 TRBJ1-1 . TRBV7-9 TGTGCCAGCAGCGCGATCTACAGGGGAGGGGCTTTCTTT CASSAIYRGGAFF
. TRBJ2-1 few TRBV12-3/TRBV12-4 TGTGCCAGCAGTTTAACCCGTAAGGTAGCGGACAATGAGCAGTTCTTC CASSLTRKVADNEQFF
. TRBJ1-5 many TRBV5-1 TGCGCCAGCAGCTTGGAGGGGCATCAGCCCCAGCATTTT CASSLEGHQPQHF
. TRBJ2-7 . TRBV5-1 TGCGCCAGCAGCTTTTCACCCGGTCCCTACGAGCAGTACTTC CASSFSPGPYEQYF
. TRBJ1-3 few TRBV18 TGTGCCAGCTCACCGGCGGACACCATATATTTT CASSPADTIYF
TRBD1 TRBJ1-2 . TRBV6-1 TGTGCCAGCAGAGTTAAATGGGAGGACAGGGCCTATGGCTACACCTTC CASRVKWEDRAYGYTF
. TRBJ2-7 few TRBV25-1 TGTGCCAGCAGCCTAAGTCTCCCCAGCGAGCAGTACTTC CASSLSLPSEQYF
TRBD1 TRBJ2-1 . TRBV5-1 TGCGCCAGCAGCTTGCCCCCGGGACAGGGAGGCGACAATGAGCAGTTCTTC CASSLPPGQGGDNEQFF
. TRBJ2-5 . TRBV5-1 TGCGCCAGCAGCTTGACAGGGTTGTTAGAGACCCAGTACTTC CASSLTGLLETQYF
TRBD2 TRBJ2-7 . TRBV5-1 TGCGCCAGCAGCTTGTCGGCGACTAGCGGGATGATGCTCTACGAGCAGTACTTC CASSLSATSGMMLYEQYF
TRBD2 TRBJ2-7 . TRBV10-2 TGCGCCAGCAGACCGGTTTTAGCGGGAGTGGGCTACGAGCAGTACTTC CASRPVLAGVGYEQYF
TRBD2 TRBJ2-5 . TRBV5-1 TGCGCCAGCAGCTTGCGAGTGGTAGCGGGAGGTAAAGAGACCCAGTACTTC CASSLRVVAGGKETQYF
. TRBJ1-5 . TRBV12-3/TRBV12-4 TGTGCCAGCAGTCCCGGGGAGTCCAGCAATCAGCCCCAGCATTTT CASSPGESSNQPQHF
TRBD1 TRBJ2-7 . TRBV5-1 TGCGCCAGCAGCTCCTACCCGGGGCGCGACAGGGCGGCTAAAGCGTGGGAGCAGTACTTC CASSSYPGRDRAAKAWEQYF
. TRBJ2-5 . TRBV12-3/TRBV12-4 TGTGCCAGCAGTCACCCTGGACAGTTCCAAGAGACCCAGTACTTC CASSHPGQFQETQYF
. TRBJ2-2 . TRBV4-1 TGCGCCAGCAGCCAAGAGGCGGGATCATTGACCGGGGAGCTGTTTTTT CASSQEAGSLTGELFF
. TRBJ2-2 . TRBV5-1 TGCGCCAGCAGCTTGGCGAGATCCCGGGCGAACACCGGGGAGCTGTTTTTT CASSLARSRANTGELFF
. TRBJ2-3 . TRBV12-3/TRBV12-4 TGTGCCAGCAGTGGGTGGGGCGAGACAGATACGCAGTATTTT CASSGWGETDTQYF
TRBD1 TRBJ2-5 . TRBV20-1 TGCAGTGCTCCGGACAGGATTTACCAAGAGACCCAGTACTTC CSAPDRIYQETQYF
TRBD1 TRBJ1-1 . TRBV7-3 TGTGCCAGCAGCTTAACGGGGACAGGCAACACTGAAGCTTTCTTT CASSLTGTGNTEAFF
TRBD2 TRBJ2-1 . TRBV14 TGTGCCAGCAGCCCTGACGGGACTAGCGTCGGAGGTGAGCAGTTCTTC CASSPDGTSVGGEQFF
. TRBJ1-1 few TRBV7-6 TGTGCCAGCAGCTTAGGATCGGCGGTGAACACTGAAGCTTTCTTT CASSLGSAVNTEAFF
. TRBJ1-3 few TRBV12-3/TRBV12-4 TGTGCCAGCACTACGATTTATACGGCTGGAAACACCATATATTTT CASTTIYTAGNTIYF
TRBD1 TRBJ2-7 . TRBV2 TGTGCCAGCACCGGGGACAGAACCTACGAGCAGTACTTC CASTGDRTYEQYF
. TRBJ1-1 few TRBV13 TGTGCCACCCAAAGAGGACTATTGGCGAACACTGAAGCTTTCTTT CATQRGLLANTEAFF
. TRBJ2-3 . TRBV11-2 TGTGCCAGCAGCCTTCCGAAACCAGTAACGCAGTATTTT CASSLPKPVTQYF
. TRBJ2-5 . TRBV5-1 TGCGCCAGCAGCTTGGCCCCAGGGCGGCAAGAGACCCAGTACTTC CASSLAPGRQETQYF
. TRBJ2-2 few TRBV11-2 TGTGCCAGCAGGTCGCCTGGTCTTAAGGGGAACACCGGGGAGCTGTTTTTT CASRSPGLKGNTGELFF
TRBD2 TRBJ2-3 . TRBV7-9 TGTGCCAGCAGCTTAGTAGCGGGAGGGCAGCGGAGGTATTTT CASSLVAGGQRRYF
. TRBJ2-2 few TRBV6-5 TGTGCCAGCAGGAAGGACATCGGGGAGCTGTTTTTT CASRKDIGELFF
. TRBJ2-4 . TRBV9 TGTGCCAGCAGCGGGCCTGGGAACGGGACGGGATCCGGCATTCAGTACTTC CASSGPGNGTGSGIQYF
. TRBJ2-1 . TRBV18 TGTGCCAGCTCAAGGGCAGGTCTTGTCTACCCTCGGGCCTACAATGAGCAGTTCTTC CASSRAGLVYPRAYNEQFF
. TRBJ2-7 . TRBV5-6 TGTGCCAGCAGCACGGGAGTTAAGTACGAGCAGTACTTC CASSTGVKYEQYF
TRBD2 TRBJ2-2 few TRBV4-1 TGCGCCAGCAGCACGCCGGGACTAGCGGGAGTAAAGAACACCGGGGAGCTGTTTTTT CASSTPGLAGVKNTGELFF
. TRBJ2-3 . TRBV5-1 TGCGCCAGCAGCCTGAGGGGGGCATTTGGAGATACGCAGTATTTT CASSLRGAFGDTQYF
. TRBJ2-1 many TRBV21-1 TGTGCCAGCAGCAAAGGGGCCTCAGGCGGTGAGCAGTTCTTC CASSKGASGGEQFF
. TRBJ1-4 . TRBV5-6 TGTGCCAGCAGCTTCCAGAGGGAGGGCGAAAAACTGTTTTTT CASSFQREGEKLFF